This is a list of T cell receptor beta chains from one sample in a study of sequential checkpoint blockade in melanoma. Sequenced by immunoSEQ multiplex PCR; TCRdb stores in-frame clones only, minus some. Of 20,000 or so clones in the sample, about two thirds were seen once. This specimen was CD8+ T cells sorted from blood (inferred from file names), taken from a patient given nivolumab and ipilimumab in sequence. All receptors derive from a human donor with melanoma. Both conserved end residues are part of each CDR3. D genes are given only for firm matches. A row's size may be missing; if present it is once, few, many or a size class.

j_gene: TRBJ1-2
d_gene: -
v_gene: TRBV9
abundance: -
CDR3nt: TGTGCCAGCAGCCCACGAGCGGCGGCTGGCTACACCTTC
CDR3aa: CASSPRAAAGYTF

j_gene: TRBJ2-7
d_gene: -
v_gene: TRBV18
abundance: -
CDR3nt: TGTGCCAGCTCCTGGGGGGACGGTCCCTACGAGCAGTACTTC
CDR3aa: CASSWGDGPYEQYF

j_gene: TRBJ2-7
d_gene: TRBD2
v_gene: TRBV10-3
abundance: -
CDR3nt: TGTGCCATCAGGAAGCGGGGCTCCTACGAGCAGTACTTC
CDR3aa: CAIRKRGSYEQYF

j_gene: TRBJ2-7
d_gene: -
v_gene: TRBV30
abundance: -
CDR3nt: TGTGCCTGGAGGGGATTACAGGGGGGGGCATACGAGCAGTACTTC
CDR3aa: CAWRGLQGGAYEQYF

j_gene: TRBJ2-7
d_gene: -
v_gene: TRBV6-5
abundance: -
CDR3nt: TGTGCCAGCAGCCCTATACGCCCCGGGGAGCAGTACTTC
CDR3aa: CASSPIRPGEQYF

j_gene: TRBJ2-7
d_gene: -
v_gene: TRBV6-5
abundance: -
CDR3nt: TGTGCCAGCAGTCCCGGGACCTACGAGCAGTACTTC
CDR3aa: CASSPGTYEQYF

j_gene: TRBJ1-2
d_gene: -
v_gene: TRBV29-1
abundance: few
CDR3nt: TGCAGCGTCGACCCCCAGGGCCCCTATGGCTACACCTTC
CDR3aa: CSVDPQGPYGYTF

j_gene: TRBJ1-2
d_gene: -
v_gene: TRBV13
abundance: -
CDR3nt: TGTGCCAGCAGCTTTCGAACGGTTAACTATGGCTACACCTTC
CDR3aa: CASSFRTVNYGYTF

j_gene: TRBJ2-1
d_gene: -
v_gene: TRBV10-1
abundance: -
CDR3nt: TGCGCCAGCAGTGAGTCCGGGACTCCCCTAAGGGAGCAGTTCTTC
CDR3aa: CASSESGTPLREQFF

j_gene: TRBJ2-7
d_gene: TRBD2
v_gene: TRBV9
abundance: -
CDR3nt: TGTGCCAGCAGCGCAAGTGGCGGGAGGGACTACGAGCAGTACTTC
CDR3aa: CASSASGGRDYEQYF

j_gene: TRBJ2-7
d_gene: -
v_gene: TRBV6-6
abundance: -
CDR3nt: TGTGCCAGCAGTAGCGCGTCCTACGAGCAGTACTTC
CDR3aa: CASSSASYEQYF

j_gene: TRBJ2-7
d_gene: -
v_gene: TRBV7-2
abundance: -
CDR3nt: TGTGCCAGCAGCCCCGGGACTTACTACGAGCAGTACTTC
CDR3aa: CASSPGTYYEQYF

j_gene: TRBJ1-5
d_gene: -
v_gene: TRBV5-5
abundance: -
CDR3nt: TGTGCCAGCAGCCAGGGCAATCAGCCCCAGCATTTT
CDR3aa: CASSQGNQPQHF

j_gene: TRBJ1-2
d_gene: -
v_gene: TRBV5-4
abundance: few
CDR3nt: TGTGCCAGCAGCGTATGGGAGGGGGTTTTTGGCTACACCTTC
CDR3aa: CASSVWEGVFGYTF

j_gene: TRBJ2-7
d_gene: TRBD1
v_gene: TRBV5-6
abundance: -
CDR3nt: TGTGCCAGCGGGACAGGGGGGCGCGAGCAGTACTTC
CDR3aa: CASGTGGREQYF

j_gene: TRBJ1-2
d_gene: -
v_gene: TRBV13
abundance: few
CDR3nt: TGTGCCAGCAGTCAACAGGGTGGCTATGGCTACACCTTC
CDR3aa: CASSQQGGYGYTF

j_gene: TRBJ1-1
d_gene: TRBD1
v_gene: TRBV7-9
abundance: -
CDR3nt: TGTGCCAGCAGCTCTACTACAGGGGGCATTTACACTGAAGCTTTCTTT
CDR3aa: CASSSTTGGIYTEAFF

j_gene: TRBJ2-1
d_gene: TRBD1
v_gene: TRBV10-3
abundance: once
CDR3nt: TGTGCCATCAGTGGAGGGGACAGTGGTGGCAATGAGCAGTTCTTC
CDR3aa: CAISGGDSGGNEQFF

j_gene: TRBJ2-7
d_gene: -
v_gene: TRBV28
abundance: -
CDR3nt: TGTGCCAGCAGTTTGTCACAAACCTACGAGCAGTACTTC
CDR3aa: CASSLSQTYEQYF

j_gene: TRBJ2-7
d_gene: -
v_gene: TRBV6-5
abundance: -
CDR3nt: TGTGCCAGCAGCCTCTCCGCTAGCTCCTACGAGCAGTACTTC
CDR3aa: CASSLSASSYEQYF

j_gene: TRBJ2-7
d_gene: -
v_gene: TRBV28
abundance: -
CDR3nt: TGTGCCAGCAGCCCACCTCAGGGAGGTTACTACGAGCAGTACTTC
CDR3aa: CASSPPQGGYYEQYF

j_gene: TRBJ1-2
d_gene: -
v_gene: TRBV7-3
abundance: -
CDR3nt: TGCGCCAGCAGCCCAAGAACCACCGGGACTGTCTATGGCTACACCTTC
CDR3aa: CASSPRTTGTVYGYTF

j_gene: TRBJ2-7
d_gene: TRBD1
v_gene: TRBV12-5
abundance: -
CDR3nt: TGTGCTAGTGGTGGGGGACAGTCCTACGAGCAGTACTTC
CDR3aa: CASGGGQSYEQYF

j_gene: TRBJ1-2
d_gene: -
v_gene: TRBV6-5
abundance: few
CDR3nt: TGTGCCAGCAGCGCCGAGGGTTACTATGGCTACACCTTC
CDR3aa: CASSAEGYYGYTF

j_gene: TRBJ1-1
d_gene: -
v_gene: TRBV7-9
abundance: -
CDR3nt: TGTGCCAGCAGCTTAGCCACAGGAAGGAACACTGAAGCTTTCTTT
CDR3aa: CASSLATGRNTEAFF

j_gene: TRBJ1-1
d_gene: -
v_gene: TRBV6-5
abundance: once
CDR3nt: TGTGCCAGCAGCTATGACAGAAACACTGAAGCTTTCTTT
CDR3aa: CASSYDRNTEAFF

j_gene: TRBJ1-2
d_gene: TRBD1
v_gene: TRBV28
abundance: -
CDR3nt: TGTGCCAGCCTTAGACAGGGGACCAGCTATGGCTACACCTTC
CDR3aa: CASLRQGTSYGYTF

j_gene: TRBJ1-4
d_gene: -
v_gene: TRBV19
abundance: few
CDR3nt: TGTGCCAGTAGTGTTGCAGGGGAGACTAATGAAAAACTGTTTTTT
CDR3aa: CASSVAGETNEKLFF

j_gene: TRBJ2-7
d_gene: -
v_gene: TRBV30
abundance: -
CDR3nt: TGTGCCTGGTCGGACAGATACGAGCAGTACTTC
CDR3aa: CAWSDRYEQYF